This T cell receptor beta chain was retrieved from a study of shared clonotypes between healthy human individuals. General study results and limits: Shared clonotypes across all four donors exceeded non-shared ones in generation probability.

The CDR3 has 14 residues. The germline CDR1 and CDR2 sequences are MNHNY and SVGAGI (reference sequence). Trimming took 6 bases from V and 11 from J; bases not matched to a gene: 15. Generated by immunoSEQ multiplex PCR, the TCRdb table keeps only in-frame clones and is missing some. The table lists around 690,000 clones, roughly 91% of them singletons, with 34% in the top ten. To note about this clone: The antigen is unknown.

Those who donated, Caucasian adults without exception, all lived in Nashville, Tennessee. Sequencing input: memory CD8+ T cells from PBMCs. Subset of the sample: CD45RO+ cells pooled with CCR7-negative TemRA cells. The rearrangement uses TRBV6-6 and TRBJ1-1, with 7 positions matching TRBD1. The origin of this receptor is a young man in good health. Some clones in this sample may be carry-over from other donors' samples. The CDR3 protein is CASSPKNRGTWAFF. The DNA of the CDR3 is TGTGCCAGCAGCCCGAAAAACAGGGGAACGTGGGCTTTCTTT.